This passage covers 20 T cell receptor beta chains from one sample sequenced in a study of beta chain features in type 1 diabetes. Expressed TCRB transcripts were sequenced because the entire RNA isolate underwent reverse transcription. Assay used: immunoSEQ multiplex PCR; TCRdb lists only in-frame clones, some missing. The sample has approximately 140,000 clones, roughly 50% seen once. The source material was Tregs from blood. These receptors all come from a man between 18 and 29 years old in good health.

The chain uses TRBV6-6 and TRBJ2-5; perhaps TRBD2 as D (5 bases). CDR3 length: 11 residues. In germline, CDR1 is MNHNY, CDR2 SVGAGI (reference sequence). V dropped 7 bases and J dropped 5 bases, with 8 bases sitting between them. CDR3 in amino acids: CASTTGETQYF. In nucleotides, the CDR3 is TGTGCCAGCACAACGGGGGAGACCCAGTACTTC.

The chain couples TRBV5-1 to TRBJ2-4, with D perhaps matching TRBD1 (6 bases). Trimming stripped 3 bases from V and 1 base from J, with 17 bases between. The germline V gene has CDR1 SGHRS and CDR2 YFSETQ. CDR3 size: 17 residues. The CDR3 reads CASSSLNLGQAKNIQYF. In DNA form, the CDR3 reads TGCGCCAGCAGCTCCTTAAACCTAGGACAGGCCAAAAACATTCAGTACTTC. The full variable domain, with the rest looked up from reference TRBV5-1 and TRBJ2-4, is KAGVTQTPRYLIKTRGQQVTLSCSPISGHRSVSWYQQTPGQGLQFLFEYFSETQRNKGNFPGRFSGRQFSNSRSEMNVSTLELGDSALYLCASSSLNLGQAKNIQYFGAGTRLSVL.

The chain recombines TRBV7-2 with TRBJ2-5, with 9 positions matching TRBD1. Looked up from germline, CDR1 is SGHTA and CDR2 is FQGNSA. The CDR3 totals 14 residues. V lost 5 bases, J lost 5 bases, and 6 bases stayed unmatched. For the CDR3, the DNA is TGTGCCAGCAGCGGGAGGGACAGGGTGGAGACCCAGTACTTC. Translated: CASSGRDRVETQYF.

The V gene is TRBV30, the J gene TRBJ1-1; D is unresolved. CDR1 is GTSNPN and CDR2 is SVGIG in the germline V gene (reference sequence). The CDR3 has 11 amino acids. With 3 bases removed from V and 4 bases from J, the gap between germline ends came to 6 bases. DNA of the CDR3: TGTGCCTGGAGCCCCCTCACTGAAGCTTTCTTT. Residues: CAWSPLTEAFF.

This clone has a handful of counts. The CDR3 here is CASSGRLLAGGREQYF. In nucleotides, the CDR3 is TGTGCCAGCAGTGGACGCCTTCTTGCGGGGGGGCGGGAGCAGTACTTC. V and J are TRBV6-6 and TRBJ2-5, with 9 nucleotides matching TRBD2. The CDR3 runs to 16 residues. V shed 5 bases and J 11 bases; nucleotides not matched to a gene: 18. The germline gives CDR1 MNHNY, CDR2 SVGAGI (reference sequence).

The rearrangement uses TRBV5-1 and TRBJ2-1; D remains ambiguous. The CDR3 length is 14 residues. Germline CDR1 SGHRS, CDR2 YFSETQ. V lost 5 bases, J lost 9 bases, and 18 bases lay in between. The CDR3 is CASRILDGSGEQFF. DNA for the CDR3: TGCGCCAGCAGAATTTTAGATGGGTCAGGTGAGCAGTTCTTC.

V is TRBV10-3 and J is TRBJ1-1, with no clear D. The CDR3 extends over 15 amino acids. CDR1 and CDR2 (germline): ENHRY, SYGVKD. V was trimmed by 5 bases and J by 1 base, leaving 14 bases between them. Here the CDR3 reads CAISLTPSRNTEAFF. The DNA for the CDR3 is TGTGCCATCAGTTTGACACCTTCGAGGAACACTGAAGCTTTCTTT.

CDR3 sequence reads: CASSLTRYEQYF. CDR3 in DNA: TGCGCCAGCAGCTTGACCAGGTACGAGCAGTACTTC. The rearrangement joins TRBV5-1 to TRBJ2-7; D not resolved. The CDR3 has 12 residues. CDR1 is SGHRS, CDR2 YFSETQ, per germline. Trimming took off 1 base at V and 4 bases at J, with 6 bases between the two ends. Variable domain in full (rest from reference TRBV5-1 and TRBJ2-7): KAGVTQTPRYLIKTRGQQVTLSCSPISGHRSVSWYQQTPGQGLQFLFEYFSETQRNKGNFPGRFSGRQFSNSRSEMNVSTLELGDSALYLCASSLTRYEQYFGPGTRLTVT.

This clone appeared a few times. This chain joins TRBV19 and TRBJ1-2, with D tentatively TRBD1 (5 bases). The CDR3 sequence is 14 residues long. Germline V lookup: CDR1 LNHDA, CDR2 SQIVND (reference sequence). Deletions cut 5 bases from V and 8 bases from J, with 18 bases between. Here the CDR3 reads CASSPKDWGEGYTF. The CDR3 nucleotides are TGTGCCAGTAGTCCCAAGGACTGGGGGGAAGGCTACACCTTC.

V gene TRBV7-9 combines with J gene TRBJ2-2; D not certain. The CDR3 contains 15 residues. Germline CDR1 SEHNR, CDR2 FQNEAQ (reference sequence). Deletions cut 2 bases from V and 6 bases from J, with 13 bases between. This chain's CDR3 is CASSLNRVVAGELFF. Here the CDR3 DNA reads TGTGCCAGCAGCTTAAACCGGGTGGTGGCCGGGGAGCTGTTTTTT.

This clone was detected a few times. This chain links TRBV19 with TRBJ1-1; D is unclear. This CDR3 spans 13 amino acids. The germline V gene encodes CDR1 LNHDA and CDR2 SQIVND (reference sequence). Trimming left V 0 bases short and J 1 base short, with 3 bases between. As DNA, the CDR3 is TGTGCCAGTAGTATAGATCGGAACACTGAAGCTTTCTTT. It specifies CASSIDRNTEAFF.

The rearrangement joins TRBV28 to TRBJ2-3; D unresolved. The CDR3 consists of 15 residues. CDR1 and CDR2 from the germline V gene are MDHEN and SYDVKM. V lost 3 bases and J lost 2, with 12 bases in between. The CDR3, as DNA: TGTGCCAGCAGTTTTTGGCAGACTCCCACAGATACGCAGTATTTT. Translation: CASSFWQTPTDTQYF.

The chain uses TRBV21-1 and TRBJ2-1; TRBD2 is taken as the D call from the table, unchecked against the DNA. TRBV21-1 corresponds to a pseudogene. The CDR3 is 20 residues long. The CDR3 DNA sequence: TGTGCCAGCAGCGTCCCCGGGACTAGCGGGAGGAGGGGTGTGGAAAATGAGCAGTTCTTC. It is translated as CASSVPGTSGRRGVENEQFF.

This clone was observed a few times. The J gene is TRBJ1-5, the V gene TRBV30; perhaps TRBD1 as D (5 bases). The CDR3 extends over 13 amino acids. V lost 0 bases and J 7 bases, leaving 10 bases between the germline ends. Germline values: CDR1 GTSNPN, CDR2 SVGIG (reference sequence). CDR3 amino acids: CAWSVGAEQPQHF. The CDR3 DNA sequence: TGTGCCTGGAGTGTAGGGGCGGAACAGCCCCAGCATTTT.

Only a few counts were recorded for this clone. The CDR3 loop is CASRPVAGGSGELFF. The CDR3 region has the DNA TGTGCCAGCAGACCAGTAGCGGGAGGATCCGGGGAGCTGTTTTTT. V gene TRBV6-1 combines with J gene TRBJ2-2; 10 positions agree with TRBD2. Germline V gene lookup returns CDR1 MNHNS and CDR2 SASEGT. The CDR3 runs 15 residues. The V and J ends lost 6 bases and 6 bases, in that order; junction bases with no gene match: 7.

The gene calls are TRBV6-5 and TRBJ2-7, with 7 nucleotides matching TRBD2. V dropped 7 bases and J dropped 8; count of bases not matched to a gene: 2. Germline V CDR1 and CDR2: MNHEY, SVGAGI. The CDR3 is 10 residues long. The CDR3 spells CASTGGKQYF. CDR3 DNA: TGTGCCAGCACCGGGGGGAAGCAGTACTTC.

The chain joins TRBV6-5 to TRBJ1-2; 10 bases are a match to TRBD1. This CDR3 comprises 15 residues. Germline-derived CDR1 and CDR2 are MNHEY and SVGAGI. Losses at the gene ends were 5 bases for V and 6 bases for J; bases not matched to a gene: 9. CDR3 loop: CASSQRRTGGNGYTF. The CDR3 DNA sequence: TGTGCCAGCAGTCAGCGGAGGACAGGGGGAAATGGCTACACCTTC.

This clone was counted between two and nine times. This sequence joins TRBV7-8 and TRBJ2-7; no firm D call. Between the trimmed V and J ends, which lost 2 bases and 1 base, there was a span of 15 bases. CDR3 size: 16 residues. Germline CDR1 SGHVS, CDR2 FQNEAQ. CDR3 protein: CASSLSVPIGSYEQYF. For the CDR3, the DNA is TGTGCCAGCAGCTTATCGGTACCCATCGGGTCCTACGAGCAGTACTTC.

The sample holds one count of this clone. CDR3 nucleotides: TGTGCCAGCAGCGGCGGCGGGAACACTGAAGCTTTCTTT. This translates into CASSGGGNTEAFF. The chain carries TRBV5-4 and TRBJ1-1; no clear D. Trimming shortened V by 4 bases and J by 1 base, and 8 bases separated the two germline ends. In germline, CDR1 is SGHNT, CDR2 YYREEE (reference sequence). The CDR3 sequence is 13 residues long.

The chain uses TRBV7-2 and TRBJ2-5; no definite D call. The CDR3 covers 13 residues. V gave up 3 bases and J gave up 5 bases, with 10 bases separating them. Germline CDR1 and CDR2: SGHTA and FQGNSA. Here the CDR3 reads CASSFPERETQYF. As DNA, the CDR3 is TGTGCCAGCAGCTTCCCCGAACGGGAGACCCAGTACTTC. Based on the CDR3 plus reference TRBV7-2 and TRBJ2-5, the full variable domain is GAGVSQSPSNKVTEKGKDVELRCDPISGHTALYWYRQSLGQGLEFLIYFQGNSAPDKSGLPSDRFSAERTGGSVSTLTIQRTQQEDSAVYLCASSFPERETQYFGPGTRLLVL.